These 32 T cell receptor beta chains came from one sample sequenced in a study of identical twins. In TCRdb, the 5' RACE reads were re-called with MiXCR into one record per CDR3 protein. The sample has around 1.7 million distinct CDR3 sequences; roughly a third are singletons. Input material: cord blood. The receptors shown here come from a newborn girl in good health.

This rearrangement joins TRBV15 to TRBJ2-1, with TRBD2 matching over 8 bases. The ends lost 4 bases at V and 7 bases at J; junction bases unmatched: 9. The CDR3 totals 15 residues. CDR1 LNHNV and CDR2 YYDKDF come from the germline V gene (reference sequence). In DNA form, the CDR3 reads TGTGCCACCAGCAAAGAAGCGACTAGCGTGAATGAGCAGTTCTTC. It codes for CATSKEATSVNEQFF.

The genes are TRBV20-1 and TRBJ2-4; possible D gene TRBD2, 7 bases. The V end was cut by 1 base, the J end by 0 bases, with 13 bases between. The CDR3 runs to 16 residues. Per germline, CDR1 DFQATT and CDR2 SNEGSKA (reference sequence). The CDR3 loop reads CSARVRGAPAKNIQYF. CDR3 nucleotide sequence: TGCAGTGCTAGAGTACGGGGGGCACCAGCCAAAAACATTCAGTACTTC.

The J gene is TRBJ2-7, the V gene TRBV2, with TRBD2 matching over 10 bases. The germline V gene has CDR1 SNHLY and CDR2 FYNNEI. The V gene end was trimmed by 5 bases and the J gene end by 7 bases; junction bases not matched to a gene: 14. This CDR3 spans 16 amino acids. The CDR3: CASSLLLAGGNNEQYF. The CDR3, as DNA: TGTGCCAGCAGTCTACTTTTAGCGGGGGGAAACAATGAGCAGTACTTC.

This clonotype was counted between two and nine times. This chain connects TRBV7-2 to TRBJ1-4; tentative D call: TRBD1 (5 bases). The CDR3 extends over 15 amino acids. Germline assignment: CDR1 SGHTA and CDR2 FQGNSA. Trimming cost V 1 base and J 5 bases, with 11 bases left between them. The CDR3 DNA sequence: TGTGCCAGCAGCTTAGTCGGGGCCCGAAATGAAAAACTGTTTTTT. This translates into CASSLVGARNEKLFF.

This chain links TRBV20-1 with TRBJ2-1, with 7 bases lining up with TRBD2. This CDR3 is 15 amino acids long. Looked up from germline, CDR1 is DFQATT and CDR2 is SNEGSKA (reference sequence). The trim removed 1 base at V and 0 bases at J, leaving 3 bases unmatched. This CDR3 is CSARVQRGSYNEQFF. CDR3 sequence (DNA): TGCAGTGCTAGAGTCCAGCGGGGCTCCTACAATGAGCAGTTCTTC.

Only a few counts were recorded for this clonotype. V and J are TRBV12-3 or TRBV12-4 and TRBJ2-3; TRBD2 agrees at 13 bases. CDR3 size: 17 residues. With V trimmed by 3 bases and J by 0 bases, 3 bases remained unmatched. CDR3 loop: CASSFPGLAGSTDTQYF. CDR3 in DNA: TGTGCCAGCAGTTTCCCGGGACTAGCGGGAAGCACAGATACGCAGTATTTT.

This sequence joins TRBV4-2 and TRBJ2-1, with no clear D. The CDR3 has 16 residues. Trimming took off 0 bases at V and 0 bases at J, with 9 bases between the two ends. CDR1 and CDR2 from the germline V gene are LGHNA and YNFKEQ. The CDR3 coding sequence is TGTGCCAGCAGCCAAGACCGCCAGAGCTCCTACAATGAGCAGTTCTTC. Translation gives CASSQDRQSSYNEQFF.

Remarks on this clonotype: A read error may produce the germline difference seen at one junction end. The chain is built from TRBV5-1 and TRBJ1-2; perhaps TRBD1 as D (6 bases). The CDR3 is 13 residues long. Germline assignment: CDR1 SGHRS and CDR2 YFSETQ. In DNA form, the CDR3 reads TGCGCCAGCAGCTGGGACAATAACTATGGCTACAACTTC. Protein: CASSWDNNYGYNF.

This clonotype came up many times. The V and J genes are TRBV7-2 and TRBJ2-1; no clear D. CDR3 length: 12 residues. V lost 3 bases, J lost 2 bases, and 2 bases lay in between. Germline V gene data show CDR1 as SGHTA and CDR2 as FQGNSA. The CDR3: CASSFAYNEQFF. In DNA form, the CDR3 reads TGTGCCAGCAGCTTCGCCTACAATGAGCAGTTCTTC.

The CDR3 DNA is TGCAGTGCCCGGCCGAGCATCTGGCCGGGCAAAAGTGAGCAGTACTTC. Its protein product is CSARPSIWPGKSEQYF. The chain links TRBV20-1 to TRBJ2-5, with no clear D. The germline V gene has CDR1 DFQATT and CDR2 SNEGSKA (reference sequence). Trimming left V 6 bases short and J 11 bases short, with 31 bases between. This CDR3 has 16 residues.

There are a few counts of this clonotype. This chain connects TRBV6-2 or TRBV6-3 to TRBJ1-5; D is unclear. The germline V gene encodes CDR1 MNHEY and CDR2 SVGEGT. The CDR3 consists of 12 residues. V gave up 0 bases and J gave up 9 bases, with 6 bases separating them. The CDR3 coding sequence is TGTGCCAGCAGTTACTCGATTGGGCCCCAGCATTTT. Residues: CASSYSIGPQHF.

The chain links TRBV30 to TRBJ2-1; 7 bases fit TRBD2. The CDR3 contains 15 residues. Looked up from germline, CDR1 is GTSNPN and CDR2 is SVGIG (reference sequence). With V trimmed by 3 bases and J by 5 bases, 10 bases remained unmatched. This CDR3 reads CAWSGRGLTDNEQFF. CDR3 in DNA: TGTGCCTGGAGCGGAAGGGGACTAACAGACAATGAGCAGTTCTTC.

This clonotype has more than one count but fewer than ten. The chain employs TRBV12-3 or TRBV12-4 and TRBJ1-5, with D maybe TRBD1 (6 bases). The V and J ends lost 2 bases and 4 bases respectively, with 9 bases between them. CDR3 length: 14 amino acids. CDR3 DNA sequence: TGTGCCAGCAGTTTAAGGACAGCAAATCAGCCCCAGCATTTT. Residues: CASSLRTANQPQHF.

V usage is TRBV5-1 and J usage is TRBJ2-7; D might be TRBD1 or TRBD2, each matching 5 bases. The CDR3 has 14 amino acids. The germline CDR1 and CDR2 sequences are SGHRS and YFSETQ. V lost 3 bases, J lost 0 bases, and 10 bases lay in between. CDR3 nucleotide sequence: TGCGCCAGCAGCTGGGACGGAAGCTCCTACGAGCAGTACTTC. Translated, it gives CASSWDGSSYEQYF.

J is TRBJ2-1 and V is TRBV27, with TRBD2 identical over 7 bases. The CDR3 has 15 amino acids. With V trimmed by 4 bases and J by 0 bases, 3 bases remained unmatched. Germline V lookup: CDR1 MNHEY, CDR2 SMNVEV (reference sequence). CDR3 amino acids: CASSWCGSSYNEQFF. As DNA, the CDR3 is TGTGCCAGCAGTTGGTGCGGGAGCTCCTACAATGAGCAGTTCTTC.

This clonotype showed up just a few times. The rearrangement joins TRBV7-2 to TRBJ2-7; D assignment may be TRBD1 or TRBD2 (6 bases each). V was shortened by 5 bases and J by 0 bases, with 14 bases between the two germline ends. The germline gives CDR1 SGHTA, CDR2 FQGNSA. The CDR3 runs 15 residues. This chain's CDR3 is CASSGSPGASYEQYF. The DNA for the CDR3 is TGTGCCAGCAGCGGAAGTCCGGGGGCCTCCTACGAGCAGTACTTC. Looking up the rest from reference TRBV7-2 and TRBJ2-7 gives the full variable domain: GAGVSQSPSNKVTEKGKDVELRCDPISGHTALYWYRQSLGQGLEFLIYFQGNSAPDKSGLPSDRFSAERTGGSVSTLTIQRTQQEDSAVYLCASSGSPGASYEQYFGPGTRLTVT.

This CDR3 reads CSARLAYNHEQFF. In DNA form, the CDR3 reads TGCAGTGCTAGACTAGCCTACAACCATGAGCAGTTCTTC. The genes are TRBV20-1 and TRBJ2-1; tentatively, D is TRBD2 (5 bases). CDR1 is DFQATT, CDR2 SNEGSKA, per germline (reference sequence). With 2 bases removed from V and 8 bases from J, the gap between germline ends came to 13 bases. This CDR3 region has 13 residues.

This clonotype was detected a few times. The junction shows a germline mismatch at one end, possibly a read error. This chain connects TRBV12-3 or TRBV12-4 to TRBJ1-4; the D gene is possibly TRBD1 (5 bases). The CDR3 loop spans 15 amino acids. DNA for the CDR3: TGTGCCAGCAGTCGAAGACAGACAACTAATAAAAAACTGTTTTTT. Its translation is CASSRRQTTNKKLFF.

This clonotype was seen more than once but under ten times. V is TRBV3-1 and J is TRBJ2-6; 8 bases are a match to TRBD2. The CDR3 loop spans 20 amino acids. The trim removed 1 base at V and 1 base at J, leaving 12 bases unmatched. Germline CDR1 reads LGHDT; CDR2 reads YNNKEL (reference sequence). CDR3 bases: TGTGCCAGCAGCCAAGCCTCTGGGCGGGGGGCCATTTCTGGGGCCAACGTCCTGACTTTC. Its translation is CASSQASGRGAISGANVLTF.

The chain recombines TRBV12-3 or TRBV12-4 with TRBJ2-1, with 11 bases aligning to TRBD2. CDR3 length equals 17 residues. The V segment lost 6 bases and the J segment 2 bases; nucleotides outside the gene matches: 9. CDR3 residues: CASRPKLAGVTYNEQFF. CDR3 sequence (DNA): TGTGCCAGCAGGCCTAAACTAGCGGGAGTGACCTACAATGAGCAGTTCTTC.

J is TRBJ2-5 and V is TRBV7-9; D ambiguous. The end of the DNA is better explained by TRBJ2-7, so the J call may be wrong. The CDR3 is 15 amino acids. CDR1 and CDR2 from the germline V gene are SEHNR and FQNEAQ (reference sequence). DNA of the CDR3: TGTGCCAGCAGCTTAGTAGGCGCGGCCCCATACGAGCAGTACTTC. This gives the protein CASSLVGAAPYEQYF.

This clonotype has just a few counts. V is TRBV29-1 and J is TRBJ2-3, with D tentatively TRBD1 or TRBD2 (5 bases each). The CDR3 has 13 residues. Germline V gene sequence: CDR1 SQVTM, CDR2 ANQGSEA. V was trimmed by 2 bases and J by 1 base, leaving 7 bases between them. For the CDR3, the DNA is TGCAGCGTTGAAAAGGGACGCACAGATACGCAGTATTTT. Translation: CSVEKGRTDTQYF.

This clonotype was counted ten times or more. The chain joins TRBV11-1 to TRBJ2-7; possible D gene TRBD1, 6 bases. Germline V gene sequence: CDR1 SGHAT, CDR2 FQDESV (reference sequence). The CDR3 spans 16 residues. Trimming took 5 bases from V and 1 from J, leaving 18 bases between them. The CDR3 coding sequence is TGTGCCAGCAGCCTTACAGGGAACTGGTGGTCCTACGAGCAGTACTTC. Protein sequence: CASSLTGNWWSYEQYF.

The chain employs TRBV12-5 and TRBJ2-1, with a tentative D call TRBD1 (5 bases). The V end was cut by 1 base, the J end by 4 bases, with 14 bases between. The germline V gene encodes CDR1 LGHNT and CDR2 FRNRAP. The CDR3 consists of 16 residues. Here the CDR3 DNA reads TGTGCTAGTGGTTTGGGAGGCCAGGCAGGGTACAATGAGCAGTTCTTC. Protein sequence: CASGLGGQAGYNEQFF.

The gene calls are TRBV5-1 and TRBJ2-7, with 10 bases matching TRBD2. This CDR3 has 16 residues. Per germline, CDR1 SGHRS and CDR2 YFSETQ. With 1 base clipped from V and 2 bases from J, the junction kept 6 bases outside the gene matches. The DNA of the CDR3 is TGCGCCAGCAGCTTGCCTGCGCTAGCGGGAGCCTACGAGCAGTACTTC. It is translated as CASSLPALAGAYEQYF.

The rearrangement links TRBV20-1 to TRBJ2-3; 10 bases line up with TRBD2. The germline gives CDR1 DFQATT, CDR2 SNEGSKA (reference sequence). The CDR3 is 15 amino acids. V lost 0 bases to trimming and J lost 5 bases; unmatched junction nucleotides: 5. CDR3 DNA: TGCAGTGCTAGAGATCAAGCGGGGGGGCGAGATACGCAGTATTTT. Amino acids: CSARDQAGGRDTQYF.

This clonotype was seen only a few times. V and J are TRBV20-1 and TRBJ1-6, with 7 bases identical to TRBD1. Germline V gives CDR1 DFQATT, CDR2 SNEGSKA (reference sequence). The CDR3 consists of 14 residues. Losses at the gene ends were 1 base for V and 6 bases for J; bases not matched to a gene: 3. The CDR3 spells CSARGAGGNSPLHF. DNA of the CDR3: TGCAGTGCTAGAGGGGCAGGGGGTAATTCACCCCTCCACTTT.

The genes are TRBV6-5 and TRBJ1-1; D is possibly TRBD1 (5 bases). This CDR3 spans 13 amino acids. Germline lookup yields CDR1 MNHEY and CDR2 SVGAGI. The V and J ends lost 5 bases and 7 bases respectively, with 14 bases between them. CDR3 protein: CASSPLGESEAFF. Here the CDR3 DNA reads TGTGCCAGCAGTCCCTTAGGGGAGAGTGAAGCTTTCTTT.

This clonotype came up many times. The CDR3 is CASSLGLARTDTQYF. CDR3 sequence (DNA): TGTGCCAGCAGCTTAGGACTAGCCCGCACAGATACGCAGTATTTT. This chain connects TRBV7-2 to TRBJ2-3; TRBD2 agrees at 7 bases. This CDR3 is built from 15 residues. Unmatched junction bases numbered 2, after V lost 1 base and J lost 1 base. Looked up from germline, CDR1 is SGHTA and CDR2 is FQGNSA.

The V and J genes are TRBV12-3 or TRBV12-4 and TRBJ2-1; D is unresolved. The ends were cut back, 5 bases at V and 10 bases at J, with 9 bases in the middle. There are 11 residues in the CDR3. As DNA, the CDR3 is TGTGCCAGCAGTCTTCAAATGGAGCAGTTCTTC. The encoded protein is CASSLQMEQFF.

This clonotype was detected ten times or more. The chain is built from TRBV4-1 and TRBJ2-7; the D gene is possibly TRBD1 (6 bases). V was shortened by 3 bases and J by 2 bases, with 8 bases between the two germline ends. Germline-derived CDR1 and CDR2 are MGHRA and YSYEKL. The CDR3 has 13 amino acids. For the CDR3, the DNA is TGCGCCAGCAGCCAGACAGGAACCTACGAGCAGTACTTC. It encodes CASSQTGTYEQYF.

The chain links TRBV6-1 to TRBJ2-3; a weak D match, TRBD1 (6 bases). This CDR3 has 16 residues. Between the trimmed V and J ends, which lost 4 bases and 2 bases, there was a span of 16 bases. Germline-derived CDR1 and CDR2 are MNHNS and SASEGT. This chain's CDR3 is CASSGGTLRATDTQYF. CDR3 nucleotides: TGTGCCAGCAGTGGGGGGACACTAAGGGCCACAGATACGCAGTATTTT.